This entry lists 4 T cell receptor beta chains sequenced from one sample in a study of regulatory T cells in long-lasting Graves disease. Time point defined: newly diagnosed GD, antithyroid drugs for less than 3 months. Extracted PBMC RNA gave rise to the TCR library. Arm-PCR of CDR3 regions with iRepertoire HTBI primers generated TCR beta libraries. TCRdb used MiXCR to reprocess the multiplex PCR reads, holding one entry per CDR3 protein. The table records around 500,000 distinct CDR3 sequences, about 16% of them present only once. Another study also made use of these data, one on T cells in Graves' hyperthyroidism and ophthalmopathy.

The material was peripheral blood mononuclear cells (PBMCs), obtained at new diagnosis, from a patient treated with antithyroid drugs. Receptors originate from a middle-aged woman with Graves disease.

This clonotype was observed a handful of times. The V and J genes are TRBV20-1 and TRBJ1-2; D unclear. The V gene's germline CDR1 is DFQATT and CDR2 SNEGSKA (reference sequence). This CDR3 comprises 13 residues. The V end was cut by 6 bases, the J end by 8 bases, with 19 bases between. The CDR3 DNA reads as TGCAGTGCAGACCCCGCGGCGGCCGACGGCTACACCTTC. Its translation: CSADPAAADGYTF.

This clonotype was found many times. A read error may produce the germline difference seen at one junction end. The CDR3 sequence: CASSLDSTEAFF. CDR3 nucleotides: TGTGCCAGCAGCTTGGACAGCACTGAAGCTTTCTTT. This rearrangement joins TRBV5-1 to TRBJ1-1, with a possible D match to TRBD1 (6 bases). Germline V lookup: CDR1 SGHRS, CDR2 YFSETQ. This CDR3 has 12 residues.

This clonotype was picked up a small number of times. The chain is built from TRBV3-1 and TRBJ2-7, with D possibly TRBD1 on 6 matching bases. This CDR3 is 12 amino acids long. V was trimmed by 8 bases and J by 2 bases, leaving 10 bases between them. From germline, CDR1 is LGHDT and CDR2 YNNKEL (reference sequence). The CDR3 DNA reads TGTGCCAGCGGGGACACAGCCTACGAGCAGTACTTC. Its translation: CASGDTAYEQYF.

J is TRBJ1-1 and V is TRBV20-1; D is undetermined. The CDR3 covers 11 residues. Germline lookup yields CDR1 DFQATT and CDR2 SNEGSKA (reference sequence). Trimming shortened V by 6 bases and J by 1 base, and 6 bases separated the two germline ends. The CDR3 region has the DNA TGCAGTGCCCCCGGGAACACTGAAGCTTTCTTT. Amino acids: CSAPGNTEAFF.